These 23 T cell receptor beta chains were all obtained from the same sample, sequenced in a study of cytomegalovirus exposure and HLA in healthy donors. The PCR employed 60 Vbeta primers together with 13 Jbeta primers. The repertoire was sequenced with immunoSEQ multiplex PCR; TCRdb's copy has only in-frame clones and lacks some. The table records about 150,000 clones, roughly 77% of them present only once. Material for sequencing was PBMCs. All receptors derive from a man aged 18-30 years in good health and CMV-seropositive.

The chain joins TRBV7-9 to TRBJ2-1, with D perhaps TRBD2 (6 bases). Germline V gene lookup returns CDR1 SEHNR and CDR2 FQNEAQ (reference sequence). The germline V and J ends were trimmed by 5 bases and 2 bases, with 13 bases remaining between them. This CDR3 is built from 15 residues. The CDR3 here is CASSHWDSPYNEQFF. CDR3 nucleotides: TGTGCCAGCAGCCACTGGGACTCACCCTACAATGAGCAGTTCTTC.

This clone was observed a few times. J is TRBJ1-2 and V is TRBV11-2; TRBD1 matches at 7 bases. After removal of 5 bases from V and 5 bases from J, the junction contained 8 bases not matched to a gene. Germline CDR1 and CDR2: SGHAT and FQNNGV. There are 14 residues in the CDR3. DNA of the CDR3: TGTGCCAGCAGCCGGCCGGGACAGAAGTATGGCTACACCTTC. It codes for CASSRPGQKYGYTF.

The chain uses TRBV4-1 and TRBJ1-6; D gene ambiguous. Germline V gene sequence: CDR1 MGHRA, CDR2 YSYEKL. There are 13 residues in the CDR3. Trimming left V 2 bases short and J 8 bases short, with 7 bases between. In DNA form, the CDR3 reads TGCGCCAGCAGCCAAAGAGAGGATTCACCCCTCCACTTT. This sequence encodes CASSQREDSPLHF.

The chain carries TRBV19 and TRBJ2-1; 7 bases map to TRBD1. V was clipped by 7 bases and J by 7 bases; unmatched bases: 7. Germline CDR1 and CDR2: LNHDA and SQIVND (reference sequence). The CDR3 is 13 residues long. CDR3 sequence reads: CASKRTGENEQFF. The CDR3 DNA reads TGTGCCAGTAAACGGACAGGTGAGAATGAGCAGTTCTTC.

The chain employs TRBV9 and TRBJ2-2; 8 bases line up with TRBD2. The CDR3 runs to 16 residues. V shed 0 bases, J shed 6 bases, and the junction held 7 bases outside the gene matches. The V gene's germline CDR1 is SGDLS and CDR2 YYNGEE. The CDR3 sequence is CASSVDQWREAGELFF. The CDR3 DNA reads as TGTGCCAGCAGCGTAGATCAATGGCGGGAGGCCGGGGAGCTGTTTTTT.

The chain recombines TRBV27 with TRBJ2-5, with D perhaps matching TRBD1 (5 bases). The J call is doubtful: the DNA matches TRBJ2-7 better. Germline V gene sequence: CDR1 MNHEY, CDR2 SMNVEV (reference sequence). This CDR3 spans 14 amino acids. This CDR3 is CASRLQGSSYEQYF. CDR3 coding DNA: TGTGCCAGCAGGTTGCAGGGAAGTTCTTACGAGCAGTACTTC.

This clone was seen only a few times. The CDR3 loop is CASSLSVAFTGELFF. The CDR3 coding sequence is TGTGCCAGCAGTTTATCGGTCGCGTTCACCGGGGAGCTGTTTTTT. This rearrangement joins TRBV27 to TRBJ2-2; unclear D gene. The CDR3 runs to 15 residues. Looked up from germline, CDR1 is MNHEY and CDR2 is SMNVEV (reference sequence). V was cut by 0 bases and J by 4 bases, with 9 bases left in between.

The CDR3 spells CASSLWGDSSYEQYF. The CDR3 coding sequence is TGTGCCAGCAGTTTATGGGGGGACAGCTCCTACGAGCAGTACTTC. This chain uses TRBV28 with TRBJ2-7; 7 nucleotides agree with TRBD1. With 0 bases clipped from V and 0 bases from J, the junction kept 2 bases outside the gene matches. Germline CDR1 reads MDHEN; CDR2 reads SYDVKM. The CDR3 spans 15 residues.

The V and J genes are TRBV29-1 and TRBJ2-7; maybe TRBD1 (5 bases). V was trimmed by 7 bases and J by 5 bases, leaving 18 bases between them. The CDR3 contains 13 residues. Germline lookup yields CDR1 SQVTM and CDR2 ANQGSEA. The CDR3 DNA follows: TGCAGCGCCAGAGCAGGGATTTCCCACGAGCAGTACTTC. Translating it yields CSARAGISHEQYF.

The chain is built from TRBV29-1 and TRBJ2-5; perhaps TRBD2 as D (5 bases). Germline CDR1 reads SQVTM; CDR2 reads ANQGSEA. The V end lost 6 bases, the J end lost 5 bases, and 7 bases lay between the germline ends. The CDR3 consists of 10 residues. CDR3 sequence reads: CSVRGETQYF. Here the CDR3 DNA reads TGCAGCGTCCGCGGGGAGACCCAGTACTTC.

The chain employs TRBV28 and TRBJ2-6; unclear D gene. The CDR3 spans 14 residues. V was cut by 1 base and J by 2 bases, with 3 bases left in between. Germline loops: CDR1 MDHEN, CDR2 SYDVKM. CDR3 sequence reads: CASSLFTGANVLTF. DNA of the CDR3: TGTGCCAGCAGTTTATTCACTGGGGCCAACGTCCTGACTTTC.

The chain links TRBV5-8 to TRBJ2-7, with D possibly matching TRBD2 (5 bases). CDR3 length: 12 amino acids. Germline assignment: CDR1 SGHTS and CDR2 YDEGEE. V was clipped by 4 bases and J by 4 bases, with 9 bases between them. The CDR3 spells CASSLTNYEQYF. CDR3 in DNA: TGTGCCAGCAGCCTGACTAATTACGAGCAGTACTTC. Supplemented by reference TRBV5-8 and TRBJ2-7, the full variable domain reads EAGVTQSPTHLIKTRGQQATLRCSPISGHTSVYWYQQALGLGLQFLLWYDEGEERNRGNFPPRFSGRQFPNYSSELNVNALELEDSALYLCASSLTNYEQYFGPGTRLTVT.

The CDR3 sequence: CASSSTGSSYEQYF. DNA of the CDR3: TGTGCCAGCAGCTCCACAGGGAGCTCCTACGAGCAGTACTTC. The V and J genes are TRBV13 and TRBJ2-7; D is possibly TRBD1 (6 bases). Germline assignment: CDR1 PRHDT and CDR2 FYEKMQ (reference sequence). Trimming took off 4 bases at V and 0 bases at J, with 10 bases between the two ends. CDR3 length equals 14 residues.

CDR3 bases: TGCAGCGTTGATTCACAGGGGTCCTTCATGAACACTGAAGCTTTCTTT. Translated, it gives CSVDSQGSFMNTEAFF. This chain links TRBV29-1 with TRBJ1-1; the match to TRBD1 covers 7 bases. Germline V gene sequence: CDR1 SQVTM, CDR2 ANQGSEA. The CDR3 is made up of 16 amino acids. Unmatched junction bases numbered 10, after V lost 3 bases and J lost 0 bases. The whole variable domain, remainder taken from reference TRBV29-1 and TRBJ1-1, is SAVISQKPSRDICQRGTSLTIQCQVDSQVTMMFWYRQQPGQSLTLIATANQGSEATYESGFVIDKFPISRPNLTFSTLTVSNMSPEDSSIYLCSVDSQGSFMNTEAFFGQGTRLTVV.

The chain combines TRBV5-1 with TRBJ2-4; 10 bases agree with TRBD1. Trimming removed 4 bases from V and 13 bases from J; junction bases left unmatched: 8. The CDR3 covers 13 residues. CDR1 and CDR2 from the germline V gene are SGHRS and YFSETQ. This chain's CDR3 is CASSGLGTGEQYF. CDR3 DNA sequence: TGCGCCAGCAGCGGACTCGGGACAGGGGAACAGTACTTC.

This clone has a handful of counts. This chain connects TRBV7-9 to TRBJ1-1; D is uncertain. The CDR3 loop spans 15 amino acids. V lost 4 bases to trimming and J lost 1 base, with 13 bases between them. Per the germline V gene, CDR1 is SEHNR and CDR2 is FQNEAQ (reference sequence). CDR3 sequence reads: CASSSWRGENTEAFF. In nucleotides, the CDR3 is TGTGCCAGCAGCTCATGGCGCGGGGAGAACACTGAAGCTTTCTTT.

The gene calls are TRBV7-2 and TRBJ2-3; no reliable D call. V was shortened by 1 base and J by 4 bases, with 6 bases between the two germline ends. This CDR3 is built from 13 residues. CDR1 is SGHTA and CDR2 is FQGNSA in the germline V gene. The CDR3 sequence: CASSLGAPDTQYF. The CDR3 nucleotides are TGTGCCAGCAGCTTAGGGGCCCCAGATACGCAGTATTTT. Full variable domain (outside the CDR3, taken from reference TRBV7-2 and TRBJ2-3): GAGVSQSPSNKVTEKGKDVELRCDPISGHTALYWYRQSLGQGLEFLIYFQGNSAPDKSGLPSDRFSAERTGGSVSTLTIQRTQQEDSAVYLCASSLGAPDTQYFGPGTRLTVL.

V and J are TRBV7-3 and TRBJ2-2, with D perhaps TRBD2 (5 bases). This CDR3 has 13 amino acids. The V gene lost 3 bases and the J gene lost 8 bases, with 10 bases spanning the gap. CDR1 SGHTA and CDR2 FQGTGA come from the germline V gene. This chain's CDR3 is CASSLSGRGELFF. DNA of the CDR3: TGTGCCAGCAGCTTGTCGGGAAGGGGGGAGCTGTTTTTT.

In regard to this clone: At the DNA level, this CDR3 is encoded by other sequences in the same sample as well. The chain joins TRBV6-5 to TRBJ2-7, with 11 bases that match TRBD1. Per germline, CDR1 MNHEY and CDR2 SVGAGI. The CDR3 consists of 14 residues. Trimming took 4 bases from V and 2 from J; bases not matched to a gene: 1. CDR3 DNA sequence: TGTGCCAGCAGTTTGGACAGGGGGCCCTACGAGCAGTACTTC. Translated, it gives CASSLDRGPYEQYF.

This clone has a handful of counts. This rearrangement joins TRBV27 to TRBJ2-7; tentatively, D is TRBD2 (5 bases). The germline V gene encodes CDR1 MNHEY and CDR2 SMNVEV (reference sequence). The V and J ends lost 5 bases and 9 bases respectively, with 14 bases between them. The CDR3 length is 12 residues. CDR3: CASSAPGWAQYF. Here the CDR3 DNA reads TGTGCCAGCAGTGCCCCGGGGTGGGCGCAGTACTTC.

The CDR3 coding sequence is TGTGCCAGCAGCCGACAGGGGAGGAGCGAGCAGTACTTC. Translated: CASSRQGRSEQYF. V and J are TRBV27 and TRBJ2-7, with 8 positions matching TRBD1. The CDR3 runs to 13 residues. Per the germline V gene, CDR1 is MNHEY and CDR2 is SMNVEV (reference sequence). After removal of 6 bases from V and 6 bases from J, the junction contained 7 bases not matched to a gene.

The chain couples TRBV18 to TRBJ2-6; 9 nucleotides line up with TRBD1. J gave up 0 bases and V 3 bases, and 6 bases lay outside the gene matches. CDR3 length: 18 residues. Germline V gene sequence: CDR1 KGHSH, CDR2 LQKENI. The CDR3 reads CASSPRTGALSGANVLTF. CDR3 DNA: TGTGCCAGCTCACCGAGGACAGGGGCCCTCTCTGGGGCCAACGTCCTGACTTTC.

This chain links TRBV7-9 with TRBJ2-2; no clear D. The length of the CDR3 is 13 residues. Germline values: CDR1 SEHNR, CDR2 FQNEAQ (reference sequence). Trimming took off 1 base at V and 6 bases at J, with 6 bases between the two ends. The CDR3 loop is CASSLEAPGELFF. CDR3 nucleotides: TGTGCCAGCAGCTTAGAAGCCCCCGGGGAGCTGTTTTTT.